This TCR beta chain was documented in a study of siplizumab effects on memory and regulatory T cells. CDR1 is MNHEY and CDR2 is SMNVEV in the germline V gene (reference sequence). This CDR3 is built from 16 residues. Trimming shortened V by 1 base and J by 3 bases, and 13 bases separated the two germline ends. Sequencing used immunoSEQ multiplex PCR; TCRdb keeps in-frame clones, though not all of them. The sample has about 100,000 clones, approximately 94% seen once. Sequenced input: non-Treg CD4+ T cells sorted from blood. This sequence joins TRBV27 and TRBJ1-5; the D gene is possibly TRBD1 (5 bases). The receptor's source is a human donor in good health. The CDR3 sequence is CASSLYAGQLNQPQHF. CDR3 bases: TGTGCCAGCAGTTTATATGCGGGGCAGCTCAATCAGCCCCAGCATTTT.